These T cell receptor beta chains were read from a single sample in a study of cytomegalovirus exposure and HLA in healthy donors. Sequencing used immunoSEQ multiplex PCR; TCRdb keeps in-frame clones, though not all of them. The data show tens of thousands of clones, about four fifths seen once. The sequencing input was PBMCs. The receptors derive from a male donor in good health and CMV-seropositive. Both conserved end residues are part of each CDR3. D genes are given only for firm matches. Size tells how often a clone was seen (once, few, many) or the class of an expanded clone, and some rows leave it out.

V,D,J,size,CDR3,DNA
TRBV2,-,TRBJ2-7,few,CASSPQVYEQYF,TGTGCCAGCAGTCCACAGGTCTACGAGCAGTACTTC
TRBV7-8,TRBD1,TRBJ2-7,-,CASSLGKQGSYEQYF,TGTGCCAGCAGCTTGGGTAAACAGGGGTCCTACGAGCAGTACTTC
TRBV19,TRBD1,TRBJ1-5,once,CATRDRRDSPNQPQHF,TGTGCCACCAGAGACCGACGGGACAGTCCAAATCAGCCCCAGCATTTT
TRBV5-6,TRBD2,TRBJ2-5,-,CASSLGPSGTQETQYF,TGTGCCAGCAGCTTGGGGCCTAGCGGGACGCAAGAGACCCAGTACTTC
TRBV30,TRBD2,TRBJ2-2,once,CAWSSPGTSGKAGELFF,TGTGCCTGGAGTTCGCCTGGGACTAGCGGGAAGGCCGGGGAGCTGTTTTTT
TRBV9,TRBD1,TRBJ2-5,-,CASSVETGAETQYF,TGTGCCAGCAGCGTAGAAACAGGGGCGGAGACCCAGTACTTC
TRBV11-2,-,TRBJ2-5,-,CASSLVGAQETQYF,TGTGCCAGCAGCTTAGTTGGAGCCCAAGAGACCCAGTACTTC
TRBV2,TRBD2,TRBJ2-1,-,CASSDGGGNEQFF,TGTGCCAGCAGTGACGGGGGGGGAAATGAGCAGTTCTTC
TRBV7-2,TRBD1,TRBJ2-1,-,CASSFRDRGNNEQFF,TGTGCCAGCAGCTTTAGGGACAGGGGTAACAATGAGCAGTTCTTC
TRBV4-2,-,TRBJ1-4,-,CASSQTLVATNEKLFF,TGTGCCAGCAGCCAAACCCTAGTCGCAACTAATGAAAAACTGTTTTTT
TRBV6-6,-,TRBJ1-5,-,CASSTQGVDQPQHF,TGTGCCAGCAGTACGCAAGGGGTAGATCAGCCCCAGCATTTT
TRBV5-4,-,TRBJ2-7,once,CASSLWTGVMSYEQYF,TGTGCCAGCAGCTTATGGACGGGGGTTATGTCCTACGAGCAGTACTTC
TRBV5-6,TRBD2,TRBJ2-3,-,CASSRIPTSGKITDTQYF,TGTGCCAGCAGCCGAATTCCGACTAGCGGGAAGATCACAGATACGCAGTATTTT
TRBV7-7,-,TRBJ2-5,-,CASSYHGGGGETQYF,TGTGCCAGCAGCTACCACGGGGGTGGGGGAGAGACCCAGTACTTC
TRBV6-1,-,TRBJ2-1,-,CASSVRSGAYNEQFF,TGTGCCAGCAGTGTGCGGTCCGGGGCCTACAATGAGCAGTTCTTC
TRBV2,TRBD1,TRBJ2-7,-,CASRSGQVRYEQYF,TGTGCCAGCAGAAGTGGACAGGTCCGCTACGAGCAGTACTTC
TRBV6-5,TRBD1,TRBJ1-2,-,CASHRQGFGYTF,TGTGCCAGCCACCGACAGGGGTTCGGCTACACCTTC
TRBV19,-,TRBJ2-7,-,CASSIVGAASYEQYF,TGTGCCAGTAGTATAGTGGGGGCTGCCTCCTACGAGCAGTACTTC
TRBV11-2,TRBD2,TRBJ2-7,-,CASRRGRGERTYEQYF,TGTGCCAGCAGACGAGGCCGGGGGGAGCGGACCTACGAGCAGTACTTC
TRBV30,-,TRBJ2-1,few,CACAPGRGYNEQFF,TGTGCCTGTGCCCCCGGGCGGGGTTACAATGAGCAGTTCTTC
TRBV2,TRBD1,TRBJ2-6,-,CASNLLGGRSGANVLTF,TGTGCCAGCAACCTTCTAGGGGGCCGTTCTGGGGCCAACGTCCTGACTTTC
TRBV2,-,TRBJ2-1,-,CASRVGLVGEQFF,TGTGCCAGCCGGGTGGGGCTAGTCGGTGAGCAGTTCTTC
TRBV27,TRBD1,TRBJ2-7,-,CASSRGQGIYEQYF,TGTGCCAGCAGTAGGGGACAGGGAATATACGAGCAGTACTTC
TRBV5-1,-,TRBJ2-7,-,CASSARGEQYF,TGCGCCAGCAGCGCCAGGGGCGAGCAGTACTTC
TRBV6-5,-,TRBJ2-5,-,CASSLTRVERETQYF,TGTGCCAGCAGTTTAACCAGGGTAGAGCGAGAGACCCAGTACTTC
TRBV9,TRBD2,TRBJ2-5,-,CASSREIGTSGSGETQYF,TGTGCCAGCAGCCGGGAAATCGGGACTAGCGGGAGTGGGGAGACCCAGTACTTC